This T cell receptor beta chain was profiled in a study of blood T cell repertoires in COVID-19. Assay used: immunoSEQ multiplex PCR; TCRdb lists only in-frame clones, some missing. The sample yields roughly 82,000 clones, roughly four fifths seen once. Trimming took 5 bases from V and 5 from J, leaving 21 bases between them. There are 15 residues in the CDR3. Germline CDR1 and CDR2: SQVTM and ANQGSEA. The clonotype originates from a man in his fifties or sixties with acute or convalescent COVID-19. Material for sequencing was peripheral blood. This chain connects TRBV29-1 to TRBJ1-1; TRBD1 might be the D (5 bases). CDR3 amino acids: CSVSPQGWVGTEAFF. The CDR3 DNA sequence: TGCAGCGTTTCCCCCCAGGGTTGGGTGGGGACTGAAGCTTTCTTT.